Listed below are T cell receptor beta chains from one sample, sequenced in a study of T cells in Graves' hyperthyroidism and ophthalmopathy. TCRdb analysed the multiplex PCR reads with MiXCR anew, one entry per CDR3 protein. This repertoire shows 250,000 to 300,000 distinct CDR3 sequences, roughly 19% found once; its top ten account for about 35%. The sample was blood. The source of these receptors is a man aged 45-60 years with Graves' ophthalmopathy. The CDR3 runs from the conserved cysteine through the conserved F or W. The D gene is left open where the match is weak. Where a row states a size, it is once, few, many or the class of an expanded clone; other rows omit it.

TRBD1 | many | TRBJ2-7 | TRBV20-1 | TGCAGTGCTAGAGGACCCCAGGGACAGGGGGACTACGAGCAGTACTTC | CSARGPQGQGDYEQYF
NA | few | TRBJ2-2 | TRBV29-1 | TGCAGCGTTGAAGAAGCAGGGGAAAACACCGGGGAGCTGTTTTTT | CSVEEAGENTGELFF
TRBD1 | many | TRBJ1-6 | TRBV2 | TGTGCCAGCAGTCTAAGTTTTGTCGGGACAGGAGATTCACCCCTCCACTTT | CASSLSFVGTGDSPLHF
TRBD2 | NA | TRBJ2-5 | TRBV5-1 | TGCGCCAGCAGCAGAGGGACTAGCGGGAGGGAGACCCAGTACTTC | CASSRGTSGRETQYF
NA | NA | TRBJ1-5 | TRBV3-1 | TGTGCCAGCAGCCAGACCCCTGGACTATCTAGAACCCAGCATTTT | CASSQTPGLSRTQHF
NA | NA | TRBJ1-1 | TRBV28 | TGTGCCAGCAGTATGGTGGGACACAAGAACACTGAAGCTTTCTTT | CASSMVGHKNTEAFF
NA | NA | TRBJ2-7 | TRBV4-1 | TGCGCCAGCAGCCAAGGGGAGACAAGCTACGAGCAGTACTTC | CASSQGETSYEQYF
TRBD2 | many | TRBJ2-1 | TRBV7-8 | TGTGCCAGCAGCCCTGGGAGGGAGATCCGCAATGAGCAGTTCTTC | CASSPGREIRNEQFF
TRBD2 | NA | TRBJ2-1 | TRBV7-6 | TGTGCCGGGAGGGACCAACCTGGTGAGCAGTTCTTC | CAGRDQPGEQFF
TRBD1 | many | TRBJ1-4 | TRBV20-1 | TGCAGTGCTAGACCTACGCTGACAGGGAAGAGTGAAAAACTGTTTTTT | CSARPTLTGKSEKLFF
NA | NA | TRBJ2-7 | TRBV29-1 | TGCAGCGTTGAGGAGGGGGGCGTCGGGGAGCAGTACTTC | CSVEEGGVGEQYF
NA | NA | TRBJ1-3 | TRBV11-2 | TGTGCCAGCAGCTTATGGTGGCAACAAGGGAACACCATATATTTT | CASSLWWQQGNTIYF
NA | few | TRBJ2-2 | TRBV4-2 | TGTGCCAGCAGCCAAGAAGGAGGGAGCGGGGAGCTGTTTTTT | CASSQEGGSGELFF
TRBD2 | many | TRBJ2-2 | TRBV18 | TGTGCCAGCTCACAGCGGGAGAGGATCGGGGAGCTGTTTTTT | CASSQRERIGELFF
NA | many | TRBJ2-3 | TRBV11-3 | TGTGCCAGCAGCTACTCCGACGGAAGTACGCAGTATTTT | CASSYSDGSTQYF
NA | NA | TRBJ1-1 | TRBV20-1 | TGCAGTGCTAGAGAGGTATTGGGCGGCAGGGTGAACACTGAAGCTTTCTTT | CSAREVLGGRVNTEAFF
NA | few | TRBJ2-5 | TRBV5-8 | TGTGCCAGCAGCTTGGTCGAGATCCAAGAGACCCAGTACTTC | CASSLVEIQETQYF
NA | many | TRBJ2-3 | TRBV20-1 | TGCAGTGCTAGAGGAGGCAGGGGCGGGACAGATACGCAGTATTTT | CSARGGRGGTDTQYF
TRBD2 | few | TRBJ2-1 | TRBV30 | TGTGCCTGGACAGCGGGGACTAGCTTGGTTGAGCAGTTCTTC | CAWTAGTSLVEQFF
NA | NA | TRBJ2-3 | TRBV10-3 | TGTGCCTGCGACCGGGACCCGGGCGCAGATACGCAGTATTTT | CACDRDPGADTQYF
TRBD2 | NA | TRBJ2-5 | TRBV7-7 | TGTGCTAGCAGCCCACGACTAGCGGGAGGGGTCCAAGAGACCCAGTACTTC | CASSPRLAGGVQETQYF
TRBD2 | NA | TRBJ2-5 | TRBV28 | TGTTCCGTACTAGCGGGGCAAGAGACCCAGTACTTC | CSVLAGQETQYF
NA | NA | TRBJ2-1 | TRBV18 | TGTGCCAGCTCCCGGGATCAATGGAGCTCCTACAATGAGCAGTTCTTC | CASSRDQWSSYNEQFF
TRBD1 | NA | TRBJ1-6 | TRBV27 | TGTGCCAGCAGTAAAGGGGGCTACAATTCACCCCTCCACTTT | CASSKGGYNSPLHF
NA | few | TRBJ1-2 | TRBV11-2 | TGTGCCAGCAGCTTAGATATGGCGGGTAACTATGGCTACACCTTC | CASSLDMAGNYGYTF
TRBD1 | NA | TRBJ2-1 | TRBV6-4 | TGTGCCAGCAATGAGGGACAGGGGGCACACAATGAGCAGTTCTTC | CASNEGQGAHNEQFF
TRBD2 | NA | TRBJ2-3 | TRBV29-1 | TGCAGCGTTGTGGTTAGCGGGAGGGGAGCCGATACGCAGTATTTT | CSVVVSGRGADTQYF
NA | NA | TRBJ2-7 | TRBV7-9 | TGTGCCAGCAGCAAGACGACAGGGAAGGGACTGTGGCAGTACTTC | CASSKTTGKGLWQYF
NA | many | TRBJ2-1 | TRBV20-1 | TGCAGTGCTGTGAGCGGGCCCTCCTACAATGAGCAGTTCTTC | CSAVSGPSYNEQFF
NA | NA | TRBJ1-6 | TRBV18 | TGTGCCAGCTCACCACACGCCCGGACAGTTAATTCACCCCTCCACTTT | CASSPHARTVNSPLHF
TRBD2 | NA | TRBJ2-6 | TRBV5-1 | TGCGCCAGCAGCGGGGGGGGACTAGTGACTGGGGCCAACGTCCTGACTTTC | CASSGGGLVTGANVLTF
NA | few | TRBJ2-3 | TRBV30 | TGTGCCTGGACTAGGACAGACACAGATACGCAGTATTTT | CAWTRTDTDTQYF
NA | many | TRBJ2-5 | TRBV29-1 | TGCAGCGGATACAGGGCCTGGGGAGAGACCCAGTACTTC | CSGYRAWGETQYF
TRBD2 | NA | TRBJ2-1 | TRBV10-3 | TGTGCCATCAGTGAGTTAGGGACTAGTGTGCAGTTCTTC | CAISELGTSVQFF
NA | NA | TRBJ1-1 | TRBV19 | TGTGCCAGTAGTATTTGGGGAGCGAACACTGAAGCTTTCTTT | CASSIWGANTEAFF
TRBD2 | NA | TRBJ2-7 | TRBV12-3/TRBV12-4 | TGTGCCAGCAGCCCGCCGGGACTAGCGGGGGAATACGAGCAGTACTTC | CASSPPGLAGEYEQYF
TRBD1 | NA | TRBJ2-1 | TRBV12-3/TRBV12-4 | TGTGCCAGCAGTTATATCGGGACAGGGGGCGAAAATGAGCAGTTCTTC | CASSYIGTGGENEQFF
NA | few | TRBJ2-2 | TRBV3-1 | TGTGCCAGCGACCCAGGGGATGCCGGGGAGCTGTTTTTT | CASDPGDAGELFF
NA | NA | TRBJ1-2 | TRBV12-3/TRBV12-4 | TGTGCCAGCAACTTTGAGGCGGGGTCGAACTATGGCTACACCTTC | CASNFEAGSNYGYTF
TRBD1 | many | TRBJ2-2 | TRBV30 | TGTGCCTGGACCAGGGGGCAGGGGGAGCTGTTTTTT | CAWTRGQGELFF
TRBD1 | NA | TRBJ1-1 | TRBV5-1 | TGCGCCAGCAGCTTGCGGCCCTTGACAGGGATGAACACTGAAGCTTTCTTT | CASSLRPLTGMNTEAFF
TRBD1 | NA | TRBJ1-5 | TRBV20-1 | TGCAGTGCTGCGGACAGGGCGGGCAATCAGCCCCAGCATTTT | CSAADRAGNQPQHF
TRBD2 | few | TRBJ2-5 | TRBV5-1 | TGCGCCAGCAGCCCCGGACTAGCGGCCGAGACCCAGTACTTC | CASSPGLAAETQYF
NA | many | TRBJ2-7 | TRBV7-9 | TGTGCCAGCAGCACGGGACGGCAGGGTGAGCAGTACTTC | CASSTGRQGEQYF
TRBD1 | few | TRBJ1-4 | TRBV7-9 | TGTGCCAGCAGCTTAAGAGGGACAGTTAATGAAAAACTGTTTTTT | CASSLRGTVNEKLFF
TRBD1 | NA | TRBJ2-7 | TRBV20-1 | TGCAGTGCAAACGACAGGGGGCGGGACGAGCAGTACTTC | CSANDRGRDEQYF
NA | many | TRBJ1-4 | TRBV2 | TGTGCCAGCTTGTTCTCGCGGGAAAAACTGTTTTTT | CASLFSREKLFF
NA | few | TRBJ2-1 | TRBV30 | TGTGCCTTTGCGACGGGGTTACAGCAGTTCTTC | CAFATGLQQFF